The 14 T cell receptor beta chains given below trace back to one sample, sequenced in a study of T cell responses to AZD1222 COVID-19 vaccine. Repertoires were generated with immunoSEQ multiplex PCR, while TCRdb's copy carries only in-frame clones and drops some. In the table there are around 120,000 clones, about nine tenths of which are singletons. Sample: peripheral blood, taken on day 0 of AZD1222 vaccination. These receptors were collected from an adult in good health.

The V and J genes are TRBV27 and TRBJ1-4; 8 bases match TRBD1. Germline CDR1 and CDR2: MNHEY and SMNVEV (reference sequence). This CDR3 has 14 residues. V shed 4 bases, J shed 7 bases, and the junction held 5 bases outside the gene matches. This CDR3 reads CASSSGQEVEKLFF. In DNA, the CDR3 is TGTGCCAGCAGTTCGGGACAGGAGGTTGAAAAACTGTTTTTT. The variable domain in full, with the rest retrieved from reference TRBV27 and TRBJ1-4, is EAQVTQNPRYLITVTGKKLTVTCSQNMNHEYMSWYRQDPGLGLRQIYYSMNVEVTDKGDVPEGYKVSRKEKRNFPLILESPSPNQTSLYFCASSSGQEVEKLFFGSGTQLSVL.

The rearrangement links TRBV5-4 to TRBJ2-7; 12 bases map to TRBD2. V lost 4 bases and J lost 3; bases outside the gene matches: 11. The CDR3 runs 17 residues. From germline, CDR1 is SGHNT and CDR2 YYREEE (reference sequence). The CDR3 DNA sequence: TGTGCCAGCAGCCATGGGAAGACTAGCGGGAGAATCTACGAGCAGTACTTC. Translation gives CASSHGKTSGRIYEQYF.

This clone was counted once. The V call is TRBV2, the J call TRBJ1-5; D is undetermined. This CDR3 spans 15 amino acids. Looked up from germline, CDR1 is SNHLY and CDR2 is FYNNEI. Trimming shortened V by 2 bases and J by 3 bases, and 11 bases separated the two germline ends. The CDR3 here is CASSEREFSNQPQHF. The CDR3 DNA reads as TGTGCCAGCAGTGAAAGAGAGTTCTCCAATCAGCCCCAGCATTTT. Full variable domain (remainder filled in from reference TRBV2 and TRBJ1-5): EPEVTQTPSHQVTQMGQEVILRCVPISNHLYFYWYRQILGQKVEFLVSFYNNEISEKSEIFDDQFSVERPDGSNFTLKIRSTKLEDSAMYFCASSEREFSNQPQHFGDGTRLSIL.

The rearrangement joins TRBV28 to TRBJ1-4; 8 bases are shared with TRBD1. Germline V lookup: CDR1 MDHEN, CDR2 SYDVKM. Trimming cost V 1 base and J 1 base; bases outside gene matches: 5. There are 17 residues in the CDR3. In DNA, the CDR3 is TGTGCCAGCAGTTTATATTCAGGGGGCTTAACTAATGAAAAACTGTTTTTT. Residues: CASSLYSGGLTNEKLFF.

The chain employs TRBV6-6 and TRBJ1-3, with D maybe TRBD1 (6 bases). The CDR3 is made up of 15 amino acids. CDR1 is MNHNY, CDR2 SVGAGI, per germline (reference sequence). Trimming cost V 3 bases and J 1 base, with 10 bases left between them. The CDR3 reads CASSYLTGSGNTIYF. For the CDR3, the DNA is TGTGCCAGCAGTTATCTCACAGGGTCTGGAAACACCATATATTTT.

The chain combines TRBV28 with TRBJ2-4; no definite D call. The germline V gene has CDR1 MDHEN and CDR2 SYDVKM. The CDR3 consists of 13 residues. With 8 bases removed from V and 4 bases from J, the gap between germline ends came to 12 bases. DNA of the CDR3: TGTGCCAGCGCTTCGGTCGGAAAAAACATTCAGTACTTC. Translation: CASASVGKNIQYF.

CDR3 in amino acids: CASSQSGGHGYTF. CDR3 in DNA: TGCGCCAGCAGTCAGTCAGGGGGTCATGGCTACACCTTC. This chain links TRBV23-1 with TRBJ1-2; TRBD1 aligns across 7 bases. TRBV23-1 is an ORF, with its function uncertain. J was trimmed by 6 bases and V by 3 bases; bases with no gene match: 4. The CDR3 covers 13 residues.

The CDR3 here is CASSQVQGDYNEQFF. The CDR3 nucleotides read TGTGCCAGCAGCCAAGTACAGGGGGACTACAATGAGCAGTTCTTC. The chain employs TRBV3-1 (or the pseudogene TRBV3-2) and TRBJ2-1; 8 bases fit TRBD1. The CDR3 loop spans 15 amino acids. J gave up 3 bases and V 1 base, and 2 bases lay outside the gene matches. The V gene's germline CDR1 is LGHDT and CDR2 YNNKEL (reference sequence).

A few counts support this clone. The chain employs TRBV7-9 and TRBJ1-6; D may be TRBD1 (6 bases). The CDR3 has 18 residues. V dropped 0 bases and J dropped 6 bases, with 18 bases sitting between them. Germline V gene data show CDR1 as SEHNR and CDR2 as FQNEAQ (reference sequence). As DNA, the CDR3 is TGTGCCAGCAGCTTAGCGTCGGCAGGGGACCTTGGTAATTCACCCCTCCACTTT. Encoded protein: CASSLASAGDLGNSPLHF.

The V gene is TRBV19, the J gene TRBJ2-7; D is possibly TRBD1 (6 bases). CDR3 length equals 18 residues. V was clipped by 8 bases and J by 1 base, with 27 bases between them. From germline, CDR1 is LNHDA and CDR2 SQIVND (reference sequence). The CDR3 is CASSPVQGQMSGSYEQYF. The CDR3 DNA follows: TGTGCCAGTTCCCCCGTGCAGGGACAAATGTCAGGGTCCTACGAGCAGTACTTC.

The chain employs TRBV7-6 and TRBJ2-5; tentatively, D is TRBD2 (6 bases). The V end was cut by 5 bases, the J end by 9 bases, with 10 bases between. The germline CDR1 and CDR2 sequences are SGHVS and FNYEAQ. This CDR3 spans 11 amino acids. CDR3 in amino acids: CASSSGGSQYF. The CDR3 DNA reads as TGTGCCAGCAGCAGCGGAGGGTCCCAGTACTTC.

By its share, this clone is large. The chain recombines TRBV10-3 with TRBJ2-7; weak D call: TRBD1 (5 bases). Germline loops: CDR1 ENHRY, CDR2 SYGVKD. The CDR3 has 15 residues. V dropped 10 bases and J dropped 4 bases, with 23 bases sitting between them. The CDR3 loop reads CATARDSSPQYEQYF. Written as DNA, the CDR3 is TGTGCCACCGCTCGCGACAGCTCACCACAATACGAGCAGTACTTC.

The rearrangement links TRBV28 to TRBJ2-5; 10 nucleotides line up with TRBD1. In germline, CDR1 is MDHEN, CDR2 SYDVKM. J was trimmed by 5 bases and V by 2 bases; bases with no gene match: 8. The CDR3 runs to 16 residues. CDR3 region: CASSLGGTGERETQYF. The DNA of the CDR3 is TGTGCCAGCAGTTTAGGAGGGACAGGGGAGAGGGAGACCCAGTACTTC.

J is TRBJ2-5 and V is TRBV6-5; 7 bases are shared with TRBD2. V gave up 0 bases and J gave up 5 bases; unmatched junction bases: 6. Per germline, CDR1 MNHEY and CDR2 SVGAGI. CDR3 length: 15 amino acids. The CDR3 DNA sequence: TGTGCCAGCAGTTACTCGGGGGGGATGCGTGAGACCCAGTACTTC. Translating it yields CASSYSGGMRETQYF.